This entry concerns a single TCR beta chain. The record originates from a study of shared clonotypes between healthy human individuals. The germline V gene encodes CDR1 MNHEY and CDR2 SVGAGI. The CDR3 covers 14 residues. V lost 7 bases, J lost 5 bases, and 18 bases lay in between. Produced via immunoSEQ multiplex PCR; TCRdb's table is partial and in-frame only. Found here are around 1.6 million clones, about 98% of them singletons; the top ten hold approximately 0.44%. The clonotype originates from a man between 25 and 39 years old in good health. The chain joins TRBV6-5 to TRBJ2-7; weak D call: TRBD2 (6 bases). The source material was naive CD4+ T cells sorted from blood. Subset in this sample: CD45RA+ positively selected. The CDR3 region has the DNA TGTGCCAGCAACCTTGGAGGGAGTTCCCACGAGCAGTACTTC. As protein: CASNLGGSSHEQYF.